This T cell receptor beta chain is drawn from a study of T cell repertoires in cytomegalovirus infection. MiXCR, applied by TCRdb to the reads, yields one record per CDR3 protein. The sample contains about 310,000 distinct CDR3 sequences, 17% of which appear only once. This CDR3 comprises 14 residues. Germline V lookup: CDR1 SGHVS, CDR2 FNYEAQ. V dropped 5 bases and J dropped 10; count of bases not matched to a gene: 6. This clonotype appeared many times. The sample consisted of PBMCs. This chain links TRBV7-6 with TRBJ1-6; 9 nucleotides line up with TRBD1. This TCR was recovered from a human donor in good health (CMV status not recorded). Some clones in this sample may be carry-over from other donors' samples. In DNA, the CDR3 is TGTGCCAGCAGCGCGGGACAGGGAAACTCACCCCTCCACTTT. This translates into CASSAGQGNSPLHF.